Here is one T cell receptor (beta chain) with its context. This specimen comes from a study of blood T cell repertoires in COVID-19. About the research overall: Samples came from the United States, Italy and Spain, spanning acute and convalescent COVID-19. T cells, B-cell-depleted T cells, or PBMCs supplied cDNA or gDNA.

In the original analysis: Quantification of nucleated cells was approximated via reference gene primer amplification. Data came from immunoSEQ multiplex PCR; TCRdb stores just in-frame clones and leaves some out. That table furnishes V, J and clone size, whereas the DNA furnished D and trimming. The table records 30,000 to 45,000 clones, 60% to 85% of them present only once. J was trimmed by 2 bases and V by 6 bases; bases with no gene match: 5. The CDR3 runs to 15 residues. CDR1 is MDHEN, CDR2 SYDVKM, per germline. The sequence derives from a man aged 55 to 70 with active COVID-19. The chain links TRBV28 to TRBJ2-5; 11 bases match TRBD2. Specimen: peripheral blood. The CDR3 coding sequence is TGTGCCAGCAGGCTTCTAGCGGGAGGACAAGAGACCCAGTACTTC. Its translation: CASRLLAGGQETQYF.